The text below deals with one T cell receptor (beta chain). Its matching antigen is unknown. The data are from a study of a mutant IDH1 vaccine in newly diagnosed glioma. Study-level background: Either 4-6 weeks after radiotherapy alone or alongside temozolomide, vaccination was begun. Visit timing is recorded as week 35 for V12 and week 47 for V13. General observations from the study: Immune responses arising from the vaccine appeared in more than 90% of patients.

Time point given: week 47, end of study. Doses comprised 300 ug of mutant IDH1 20-mer peptide each, plus topical imiquimod. This CDR3 region has 12 residues. Germline lookup yields CDR1 LNHDA and CDR2 SQIVND (reference sequence). With V trimmed by 6 bases and J by 5 bases, 4 bases remained unmatched. The assay was immunoSEQ multiplex PCR, and TCRdb's table has in-frame clones only and misses some. The data hold tens of thousands of clones, with 81% observed a single time. V is TRBV19 and J is TRBJ2-7; 7 nucleotides line up with TRBD1. The TCR was taken from a man aged 40-50 years with glioma. Material: PBMCs, obtained from a glioma patient whose treatment included an IDH1 peptide vaccine. Written as DNA, the CDR3 is TGTGCCAGTAGCACAGGGGCGGACGAGCAGTACTTC. Translation gives CASSTGADEQYF.